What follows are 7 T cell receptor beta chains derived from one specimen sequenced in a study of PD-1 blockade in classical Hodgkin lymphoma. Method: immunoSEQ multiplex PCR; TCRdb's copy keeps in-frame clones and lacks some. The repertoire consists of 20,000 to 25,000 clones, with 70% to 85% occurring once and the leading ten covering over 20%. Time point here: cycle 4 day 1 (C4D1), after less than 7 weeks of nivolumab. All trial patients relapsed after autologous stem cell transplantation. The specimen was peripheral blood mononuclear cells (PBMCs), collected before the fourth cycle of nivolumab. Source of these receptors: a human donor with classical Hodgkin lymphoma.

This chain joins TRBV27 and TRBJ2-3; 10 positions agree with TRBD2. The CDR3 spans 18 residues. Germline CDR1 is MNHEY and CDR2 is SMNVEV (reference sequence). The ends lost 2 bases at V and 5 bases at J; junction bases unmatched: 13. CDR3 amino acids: CASSLGLAGVSSEDTQYF. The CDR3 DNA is TGTGCCAGCAGTTTAGGGCTAGCGGGAGTCAGCAGTGAAGATACGCAGTATTTT.

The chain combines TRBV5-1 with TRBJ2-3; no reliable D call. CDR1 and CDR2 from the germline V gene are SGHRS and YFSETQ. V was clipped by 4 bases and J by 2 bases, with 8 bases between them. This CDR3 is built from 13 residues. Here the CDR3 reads CASSPDITDTQYF. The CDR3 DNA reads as TGCGCCAGCAGCCCGGATATCACAGATACGCAGTATTTT.

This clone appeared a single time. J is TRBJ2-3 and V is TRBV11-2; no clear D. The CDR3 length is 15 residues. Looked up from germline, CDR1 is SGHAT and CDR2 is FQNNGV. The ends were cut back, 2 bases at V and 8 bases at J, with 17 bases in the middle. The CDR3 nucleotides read TGTGCCAGCAGCTTACTACCCCGCAGCGTCGGTACGCAGTATTTT. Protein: CASSLLPRSVGTQYF.

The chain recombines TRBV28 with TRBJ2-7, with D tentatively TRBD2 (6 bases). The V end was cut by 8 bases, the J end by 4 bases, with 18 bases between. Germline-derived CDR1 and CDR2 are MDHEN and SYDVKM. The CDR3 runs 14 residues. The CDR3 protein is CASRDSGSQYEQYF. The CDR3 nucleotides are TGTGCCAGCCGTGACTCCGGGAGCCAGTACGAGCAGTACTTC.

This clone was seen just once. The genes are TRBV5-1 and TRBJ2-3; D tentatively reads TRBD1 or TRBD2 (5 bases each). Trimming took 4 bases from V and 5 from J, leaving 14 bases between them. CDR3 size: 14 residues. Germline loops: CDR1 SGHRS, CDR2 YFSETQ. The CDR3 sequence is CASSPGTGKDTQYF. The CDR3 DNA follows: TGCGCCAGCAGCCCGGGGACGGGGAAAGATACGCAGTATTTT.

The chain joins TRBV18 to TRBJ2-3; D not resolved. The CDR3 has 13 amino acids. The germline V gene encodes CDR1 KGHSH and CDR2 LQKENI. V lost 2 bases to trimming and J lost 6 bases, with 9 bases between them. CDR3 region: CASSPSERDTQYF. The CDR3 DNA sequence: TGTGCCAGCTCACCATCAGAGAGGGATACGCAGTATTTT.

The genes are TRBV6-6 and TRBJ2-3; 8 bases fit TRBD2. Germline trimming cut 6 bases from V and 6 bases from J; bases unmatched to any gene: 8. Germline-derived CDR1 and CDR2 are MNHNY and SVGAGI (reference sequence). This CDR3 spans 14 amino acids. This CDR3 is CASSPGLASDTQYF. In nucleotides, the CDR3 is TGTGCCAGCAGCCCAGGACTAGCTAGCGATACGCAGTATTTT.